This is a list of T cell receptor beta chains from one sample in a study of cytomegalovirus exposure and HLA in healthy donors. Generated by immunoSEQ multiplex PCR, the TCRdb table keeps only in-frame clones and is missing some. The sample records about 140,000 clones, under 80% being singletons. Sequencing was performed on PBMCs. The receptors shown here come from a woman aged 50 to 60 in good health and CMV-seropositive. CDR3s include the opening cysteine and the closing phenylalanine or tryptophan. D genes are given only for firm matches. Clone size is given for some rows only: seen once, a few or many times, or a class if the clone is expanded.

NA,TRBV6-1,TRBJ1-5,TRBD1,CASSVGQGIGQPQHF,TGTGCCAGCAGTGTGGGACAGGGGATAGGTCAGCCCCAGCATTTT
NA,TRBV6-1,TRBJ2-7,NA,CASSDRSSYEQYF,TGTGCCAGCAGTGATCGGAGCTCCTACGAGCAGTACTTC
NA,TRBV7-3,TRBJ2-1,TRBD1,CASSPGGVGYNEQFF,TGTGCCAGCAGCCCAGGGGGCGTCGGATACAATGAGCAGTTCTTC
NA,TRBV5-1,TRBJ2-7,TRBD1,CASTIGTGGGYEQYF,TGCGCCAGCACTATCGGGACAGGTGGGGGATACGAGCAGTACTTC
NA,TRBV4-3,TRBJ1-4,NA,CASSKRGRDEKLFF,TGCGCCAGCAGCAAACGGGGTCGGGATGAAAAACTGTTTTTT
NA,TRBV29-1,TRBJ1-4,NA,CSVVQGAGENEKLFF,TGCAGCGTTGTTCAAGGGGCAGGAGAAAATGAAAAACTGTTTTTT
NA,TRBV27,TRBJ1-2,TRBD1,CASSLQAANQGAFGGYTF,TGTGCCAGCAGTTTACAAGCCGCCAACCAGGGGGCGTTTGGTGGCTACACCTTC
NA,TRBV5-1,TRBJ2-5,TRBD2,CASSLLLAGAQETQYF,TGCGCCAGCAGCTTGCTTCTAGCGGGGGCTCAAGAGACCCAGTACTTC
NA,TRBV19,TRBJ1-5,TRBD1,CASSGTGGLSNQPQHF,TGTGCCAGTAGCGGGACAGGGGGCCTTTCCAATCAGCCCCAGCATTTT
NA,TRBV14,TRBJ1-4,TRBD1,CASSQLGQGNEKLFF,TGTGCCAGCAGCCAGCTGGGACAGGGGAATGAAAAACTGTTTTTT
NA,TRBV29-1,TRBJ2-7,TRBD1,CSVGGGTGGAGQYF,TGCAGCGTTGGGGGCGGGACAGGGGGCGCAGGGCAGTACTTC
NA,TRBV15,TRBJ2-7,TRBD1,CATSNQQGALHEQYF,TGTGCCACCAGCAATCAACAGGGGGCTCTCCACGAGCAGTACTTC
NA,TRBV29-1,TRBJ1-2,NA,CSASRQADGYTF,TGCAGCGCCTCCCGACAGGCTGATGGCTACACCTTC
once,TRBV9,TRBJ1-1,TRBD1,CASAKQGHTEAFF,TGTGCCAGCGCAAAACAGGGGCACACTGAAGCTTTCTTT
few,TRBV2,TRBJ1-5,TRBD1,CASSVRQGGNQPQHF,TGTGCCAGCAGTGTCAGACAGGGTGGCAATCAGCCCCAGCATTTT
NA,TRBV28,TRBJ2-5,TRBD1,CASSLTSGTAQETQYF,TGTGCCAGCAGTTTAACCTCCGGGACAGCTCAAGAGACCCAGTACTTC
NA,TRBV15,TRBJ2-7,TRBD1,CATSRGGTGFYEQYF,TGTGCCACCAGCAGAGGAGGGACAGGTTTCTACGAGCAGTACTTC
NA,TRBV9,TRBJ1-2,NA,CASTPYGEGVGYGYTF,TGTGCCAGCACGCCTTATGGAGAGGGGGTTGGCTATGGCTACACCTTC
NA,TRBV19,TRBJ2-6,NA,CASRSYSGANVLTF,TGTGCCAGTCGTAGTTACTCTGGGGCCAACGTCCTGACTTTC
few,TRBV4-3,TRBJ1-2,NA,CASSQEGVGFDYGYTF,TGCGCCAGCAGCCAAGAAGGGGTCGGGTTTGATTATGGCTACACCTTC
NA,TRBV6-6,TRBJ1-5,NA,CASSYLVSEPQHF,TGTGCCAGCAGTTACTTAGTCTCTGAGCCCCAGCATTTT
NA,TRBV28,TRBJ1-3,NA,CASSSLSPGNTIYF,TGTGCCAGCAGTTCACTGTCACCTGGAAACACCATATATTTT
once,TRBV7-9,TRBJ2-7,NA,CASSVSYEQYF,TGTGCCAGCTCGGTTTCCTACGAGCAGTACTTC
NA,TRBV5-1,TRBJ2-5,NA,CASSLAPRQTQYF,TGCGCCAGCAGCTTGGCCCCCCGTCAGACCCAGTACTTC
few,TRBV28,TRBJ2-7,NA,CASSLPQFLSYEQYF,TGTGCCAGCAGTTTACCCCAGTTTCTCTCCTACGAGCAGTACTTC
NA,TRBV21-1,TRBJ2-2,NA,CASSKARRDTGELFF,TGTGCCAGCAGCAAAGCACGCAGGGACACCGGGGAGCTGTTTTTT
NA,TRBV7-2,TRBJ2-2,NA,CASSPDSAHTGELFF,TGTGCCAGCAGCCCAGACTCAGCCCACACCGGGGAGCTGTTTTTT
NA,TRBV30,TRBJ1-3,NA,CAWSVRGAITIYF,TGTGCCTGGAGTGTCCGCGGGGCTATCACCATATATTTT
NA,TRBV27,TRBJ2-6,NA,CASSVGATGANVLTF,TGTGCCAGCAGCGTAGGAGCGACTGGGGCCAACGTCCTGACTTTC
once,TRBV5-6,TRBJ2-1,NA,CASSFETYNEQFF,TGTGCCAGCAGCTTTGAGACTTACAATGAGCAGTTCTTC
NA,TRBV18,TRBJ2-7,TRBD1,CASSQERGQEQYF,TGTGCCAGCTCTCAGGAAAGGGGGCAGGAGCAGTACTTC
NA,TRBV28,TRBJ2-2,TRBD2,CASSLGGSTGELFF,TGTGCCAGCAGTTTGGGGGGGAGCACCGGGGAGCTGTTTTTT
NA,TRBV11-2,TRBJ2-1,NA,CASSLGRSGLNEQFF,TGTGCCAGCAGCTTAGGGCGGTCAGGGCTCAATGAGCAGTTCTTC
NA,TRBV4-3,TRBJ1-1,NA,CASSRGRNTEAFF,TGCGCCAGCAGCCGAGGCAGGAACACTGAAGCTTTCTTT
once,TRBV28,TRBJ1-5,TRBD1,CASSFNRGTGNQPQHF,TGTGCCAGCAGTTTCAACAGGGGGACGGGCAATCAGCCCCAGCATTTT
NA,TRBV19,TRBJ2-2,TRBD1,CASSIRGQGFIGELFF,TGTGCCAGTAGTATTAGGGGACAGGGTTTCATCGGGGAGCTGTTTTTT
NA,TRBV6-5,TRBJ1-5,NA,CASSYSAGWDQPQHF,TGTGCCAGCAGTTACTCGGCAGGGTGGGATCAGCCCCAGCATTTT
NA,TRBV7-2,TRBJ1-2,NA,CASSLGGTGADYGYTF,TGTGCCAGCAGCTTAGGCGGTACAGGCGCTGACTATGGCTACACCTTC
NA,TRBV19,TRBJ2-7,TRBD1,CASSMNVGTGVYEQYF,TGTGCCAGTAGTATGAATGTCGGGACAGGCGTGTACGAGCAGTACTTC
few,TRBV9,TRBJ2-1,NA,CASSVEYGRTTEQFF,TGTGCCAGCAGCGTAGAGTATGGGCGGACTACCGAGCAGTTCTTC
NA,TRBV18,TRBJ1-2,NA,CASSPPAGDYGYTF,TGTGCCAGCTCACCCCCCGCGGGCGACTATGGCTACACCTTC
NA,TRBV9,TRBJ1-1,NA,CASSVDWNTEAFF,TGTGCCAGCAGCGTCGACTGGAACACTGAAGCTTTCTTT
NA,TRBV28,TRBJ1-4,NA,CASSLGGDYEKLFF,TGTGCCAGCAGTCTGGGGGGAGATTATGAAAAACTGTTTTTT
once,TRBV7-8,TRBJ2-5,TRBD2,CASSLEGLRQETQYF,TGTGCCAGCAGCTTAGAGGGACTAAGACAAGAGACCCAGTACTTC
NA,TRBV11-3,TRBJ2-3,NA,CASSHRGADTQYF,TGTGCCAGCAGCCACCGCGGGGCAGATACGCAGTATTTT
NA,TRBV6-1,TRBJ2-5,NA,CASSELPYQETQYF,TGTGCCAGCAGCGAACTCCCGTACCAAGAGACCCAGTACTTC
once,TRBV29-1,TRBJ1-4,NA,CSVAESREKLFF,TGCAGCGTTGCGGAGAGTCGCGAAAAACTGTTTTTT
NA,TRBV19,TRBJ2-5,TRBD1,CASGPDRSETQYF,TGTGCCAGCGGCCCGGACAGGTCGGAGACCCAGTACTTC
NA,TRBV9,TRBJ2-7,NA,CASSAAGAYEEQYF,TGTGCCAGCAGCGCCGCGGGGGCGTATGAGGAGCAGTACTTC
NA,TRBV5-4,TRBJ2-3,NA,CASSLDPLPSTDTQYF,TGTGCCAGCAGCTTGGATCCTCTTCCTAGCACAGATACGCAGTATTTT
NA,TRBV7-2,TRBJ2-1,TRBD1,CASSFGQGAHNEQFF,TGTGCCAGCAGCTTCGGACAGGGGGCCCACAATGAGCAGTTCTTC